This T cell receptor (beta chain) was recovered during a study of T cell responses to AZD1222 COVID-19 vaccine (dated by TCRdb to the early 2020s). Background for the entire study: AZD1222 recipients given second doses at about 4 weeks or at about 12 weeks were pooled, since spike-specific TCR depth and breadth were not found to differ between the two schedules. A total of 230 to 250 trial participants underwent TCR sequencing, of whom 207 had received two doses of AZD1222 and roughly 26 had received two doses of the MenACWY control vaccine. Trial participants were enrolled into age subgroups of 18-55, 56-69 and 70-plus years, which contained around 150, 28 and 57 TCR-sequenced participants, respectively. What the research found in general, with its limitations: The vaccine-associated CD4 TCRs covered the entire spike protein, and the dominant responses fell in regions 160-218 and 743-854. Because no day 14 peak-response samples were available, repertoires were characterized only after the peak T cell response. Conclusions about previously exposed vaccinees are limited, since just a handful of AZD1222 recipients were seropositive for SARS-CoV-2 at baseline. Participants were mostly white British, with more females than males. The authors suggested clonal diversity may have been underestimated. A significant rise in spike-specific TCR breadth and depth was observed after two AZD1222 doses relative to day 0 and relative to MenACWY recipients. Reportedly, almost half of the unique spike-specific TCRs recognized epitopes lying outside the regions that are mutated in the B.1.351 and B.1.1.7 variants. The 56-69-year group was small, and its depth increase did not reach significance, likely because of low power.

To note about this clone: Its cognate antigen has yet to be identified. No much larger clone is present one base from it, and per-base qualities are unavailable.

From the cysteine up to the phenylalanine, the CDR3 has a length of 12 residues. Kept here is only the CDR3 DNA, which spans 36 bases and is read in frame from base 1. V lost 2 bases and J lost 11 bases; the stretch between them is 15 bases long. In the germline V gene (reference sequence), CDR1 corresponds to GTSNPN and CDR2 to SVGIG. The CDR3 regions of human TCRbeta chains were analyzed by immunosequencing. The published analysis was carried out like this. Repertoire TCRs were checked for matches against a reference library of SARS-CoV-2-specific TCRs that had been generated using the MIRA antigen-specificity platform. Breadth was defined as the fraction of unique TCRs that were SARS-CoV-2-associated, and depth was defined as the fraction of total T cells that were SARS-CoV-2-associated. Using the MIRA data, each spike-specific TCR was assigned both to the spike region to which the TCR was reactive and to a CD4 or CD8 class. Log10-transformed breadth and depth values were compared by one-way ANOVA with Sidak's multiple comparisons tests. Held by TCRdb, this immuneACCESS table contains in-frame sequences only and omits some clones. Under half of the omission traces to an unresolved V gene where checked; the cause of the rest is unknown. The V and J calls and clone size were taken over from that table, and D and trimming were inferred from the DNA. A total of under 130,000 clones appear in this sample, 90% of them only once. The ten largest account for 4% to 6% of the sample.

This sample's time point label indicates: baseline before first vaccination. The vaccinee samples were drawn from two UK trials, COV001 and COV002, one of which was a single-blind randomized controlled phase 2/3 trial testing AZD1222 (ChAdOx1 nCoV-19) in healthy adults. For TCRbeta chain sequencing, PBMC samples were collected from trial participants at day 0 and at day 28 after the second dose. The source was peripheral blood, collected on day 0 of AZD1222 vaccination. The source is an adult in good health. The rearrangement joined TRBV30 to TRBJ1-1; the D segment could be TRBD1, given 6 matching bases. The DNA sequence follows: TGTGCCTGGAGTAATCCGGGACAATCGGCTTTCTTT. Protein translation: CAWSNPGQSAFF.